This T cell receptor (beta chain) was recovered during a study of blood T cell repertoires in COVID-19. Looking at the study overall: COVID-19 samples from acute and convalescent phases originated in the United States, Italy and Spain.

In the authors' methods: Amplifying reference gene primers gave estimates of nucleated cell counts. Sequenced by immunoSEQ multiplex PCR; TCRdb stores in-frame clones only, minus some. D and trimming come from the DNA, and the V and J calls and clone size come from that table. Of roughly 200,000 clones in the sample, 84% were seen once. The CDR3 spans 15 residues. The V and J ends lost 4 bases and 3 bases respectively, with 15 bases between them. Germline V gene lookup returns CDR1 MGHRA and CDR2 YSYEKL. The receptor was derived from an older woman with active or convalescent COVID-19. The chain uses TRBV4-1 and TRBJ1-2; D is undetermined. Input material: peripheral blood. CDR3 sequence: CASSRGPNVDYGYTF. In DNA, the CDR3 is TGCGCCAGCAGCCGCGGGCCAAATGTAGACTATGGCTACACCTTC.